A selection of T cell receptor beta chains follows, all from one sample in a study of blood T cell repertoires in COVID-19. TCRdb keeps only in-frame clones here, not all; method: immunoSEQ multiplex PCR. Among approximately 170,000 clones listed, roughly 89% were seen once. The sample taken for sequencing was peripheral blood. The receptors were gathered from a man aged 18 to 35 with active or convalescent COVID-19. Each CDR3 is given with its conserved first and last residue. The D gene is left open where the match is weak. Where a row states a size, it is once, few, many or the class of an expanded clone; other rows omit it.

clone_size	v_call	d_call	j_call	cdr3_aa	cdr3_nt
few	TRBV5-6	NA	TRBJ2-1	CASIQVGSYNEQFF	TGTGCCAGCATCCAGGTAGGATCCTACAATGAGCAGTTCTTC
few	TRBV5-6	NA	TRBJ1-4	CASSTQGLGEKLFF	TGTGCCAGCAGTACCCAGGGACTAGGTGAAAAACTGTTTTTT
NA	TRBV6-1	TRBD2	TRBJ2-3	CASSEWGGRGSTDTQYF	TGTGCCAGCAGTGAATGGGGAGGGCGGGGTAGCACAGATACGCAGTATTTT
NA	TRBV25-1	NA	TRBJ1-4	CASSEYTRGNEKLFF	TGTGCCAGCAGTGAATATACCCGGGGGAATGAAAAACTGTTTTTT
NA	TRBV27	NA	TRBJ1-1	CASSSGNTEAFF	TGTGCCAGCAGTTCAGGGAACACTGAAGCTTTCTTT
NA	TRBV5-1	NA	TRBJ1-5	CASSLGASNQPQHF	TGCGCCAGCAGCTTGGGGGCCAGCAATCAGCCCCAGCATTTT
NA	TRBV28	TRBD1	TRBJ1-2	CASSKTGRYGYTF	TGTGCCAGCAGTAAGACAGGGAGGTATGGCTACACCTTC
NA	TRBV29-1	NA	TRBJ1-1	CSVEVGQGTEAFF	TGCAGCGTTGAGGTGGGGCAGGGCACTGAAGCTTTCTTT
NA	TRBV11-3	TRBD2	TRBJ2-1	CASNTGLAGYNEQFF	TGTGCCAGCAATACGGGACTAGCGGGGTACAATGAGCAGTTCTTC
NA	TRBV13	NA	TRBJ2-1	CASSLKMANEQFF	TGTGCCAGCAGCTTAAAGATGGCTAATGAGCAGTTCTTC
NA	TRBV19	TRBD1	TRBJ1-5	CASSATKGAYQPQHF	TGTGCCAGTAGTGCAACAAAGGGGGCGTATCAGCCCCAGCATTTT
NA	TRBV15	NA	TRBJ2-2	CATSPSPGQGTGELFF	TGTGCCACCAGCCCGAGCCCGGGGCAGGGGACCGGGGAGCTGTTTTTT
NA	TRBV2	NA	TRBJ1-2	CASSPDSNYGYTF	TGTGCCAGCAGCCCGGACAGTAACTATGGCTACACCTTC
few	TRBV19	TRBD1	TRBJ1-2	CASRKQGLSYGYTF	TGTGCCAGCAGAAAACAGGGGTTGAGCTATGGCTACACCTTC
NA	TRBV6-1	TRBD1	TRBJ2-5	CASSVPSWDRGQRETQYF	TGTGCCAGCAGTGTCCCAAGCTGGGACAGGGGGCAGAGGGAGACCCAGTACTTC
NA	TRBV10-3	TRBD1	TRBJ1-3	CATGPRTGGGNTIYF	TGTGCCACTGGCCCGAGGACAGGGGGCGGAAACACCATATATTTT
once	TRBV30	NA	TRBJ2-3	CAWNTGSGDTQYF	TGTGCCTGGAATACCGGGAGCGGGGATACGCAGTATTTT
NA	TRBV7-9	NA	TRBJ1-4	CASSFQIGGNEKLFF	TGTGCCAGCAGCTTCCAAATAGGAGGGAATGAAAAACTGTTTTTT
NA	TRBV7-2	TRBD1	TRBJ1-3	CASSLQGSGYTIYF	TGTGCCAGCAGTTTACAGGGGAGCGGCTACACCATATATTTT
few	TRBV18	TRBD1	TRBJ1-2	CASSPDRISGYTF	TGTGCCAGCTCACCGGACAGGATTTCTGGCTACACCTTC
few	TRBV5-8	TRBD1	TRBJ1-1	CASSYRTGRTEAFF	TGTGCCAGCAGCTACCGGACAGGTAGGACTGAAGCTTTCTTT
NA	TRBV24-1	NA	TRBJ2-3	CATSDLLAGDTQYF	TGTGCCACCAGTGATTTACTGGCAGGGGATACGCAGTATTTT
NA	TRBV7-6	NA	TRBJ1-1	CASSLEQNTEAFF	TGTGCCAGCAGCTTAGAGCAGAACACTGAAGCTTTCTTT
once	TRBV11-2	TRBD1	TRBJ1-2	CASSLVRGTGGAEGYTF	TGTGCCAGCAGCTTAGTCCGGGGGACAGGGGGCGCAGAAGGCTACACCTTC
NA	TRBV28	NA	TRBJ1-1	CASSSGAGRRYTEAFF	TGTGCCAGCAGTTCCGGTGCGGGGCGGAGGTACACTGAAGCTTTCTTT
once	TRBV24-1	NA	TRBJ2-5	CATSGGHQETQYF	TGTGCCACCAGTGGAGGGCACCAAGAGACCCAGTACTTC
NA	TRBV4-1	NA	TRBJ1-6	CASSSETGVNSPLHF	TGCGCCAGCAGCTCCGAAACAGGAGTTAATTCACCCCTCCACTTT
NA	TRBV13	NA	TRBJ2-1	CASSLGLTGTSYNEQFF	TGTGCCAGCAGCTTAGGCCTAACCGGGACTTCCTACAATGAGCAGTTCTTC
NA	TRBV2	TRBD2	TRBJ2-2	CASSGGYTSGAGELFF	TGTGCCAGCAGTGGGGGCTACACTAGCGGGGCCGGGGAGCTGTTTTTT
NA	TRBV7-8	NA	TRBJ2-3	CASSLRRDNTDTQYF	TGTGCCAGCAGCTTACGTAGGGACAACACAGATACGCAGTATTTT
NA	TRBV5-4	NA	TRBJ1-2	CASSLISRGNYGYTF	TGTGCCAGCAGCTTGATTTCCCGGGGGAACTATGGCTACACCTTC
NA	TRBV18	TRBD2	TRBJ2-2	CASSPLRGGNTGELFF	TGTGCCAGCTCACCCCTCCGCGGGGGGAACACCGGGGAGCTGTTTTTT
NA	TRBV5-1	NA	TRBJ1-1	CASSRSQGMNTEAFF	TGCGCCAGCAGCCGAAGCCAGGGGATGAACACTGAAGCTTTCTTT
once	TRBV7-2	TRBD1	TRBJ2-1	CASSRKGTDNEQFF	TGTGCCAGCAGCCGTAAGGGGACAGACAATGAGCAGTTCTTC
NA	TRBV11-3	TRBD2	TRBJ2-1	CASSSGLAGSNEQFF	TGTGCCAGCAGCTCCGGACTAGCGGGCTCAAATGAGCAGTTCTTC
once	TRBV18	TRBD2	TRBJ2-6	CASSVQRGLSGANVLTF	TGTGCCAGCTCAGTTCAGCGGGGCCTCTCTGGGGCCAACGTCCTGACTTTC
NA	TRBV6-1	NA	TRBJ2-5	CASSEAGGAVGTQYF	TGTGCCAGCAGTGAAGCTGGAGGTGCCGTGGGGACCCAGTACTTC
NA	TRBV6-1	NA	TRBJ1-6	CASSEYGQTNSPLHF	TGTGCCAGCAGTGAATACGGACAGACTAATTCACCCCTCCACTTT
NA	TRBV11-1	NA	TRBJ1-4	CASSSRSGHNEKLFF	TGTGCCAGCAGCTCCCGGTCGGGACACAACGAAAAACTGTTTTTT
NA	TRBV11-2	TRBD2	TRBJ2-5	CASSRQGLAAQETQYF	TGTGCCAGCAGCCGCCAGGGACTAGCGGCCCAAGAGACCCAGTACTTC
once	TRBV19	NA	TRBJ1-1	CASIGSGGTEAFF	TGTGCCAGTATCGGATCCGGAGGGACTGAAGCTTTCTTT
NA	TRBV24-1	NA	TRBJ2-5	CATSDLRETQYF	TGTGCCACCAGTGACCTACGGGAGACCCAGTACTTC
NA	TRBV10-3	TRBD2	TRBJ2-1	CAISEKGLDMSSSYNEQFF	TGTGCCATCAGTGAAAAGGGACTAGACATGTCGAGCTCCTACAATGAGCAGTTCTTC
once	TRBV6-5	NA	TRBJ2-3	CASRVGAGTDTQYF	TGTGCCAGCAGGGTGGGGGCAGGCACAGATACGCAGTATTTT
NA	TRBV5-4	TRBD1	TRBJ1-2	CASSGWTGGYTF	TGTGCCAGCAGCGGGTGGACAGGTGGCTACACCTTC
NA	TRBV7-6	TRBD1	TRBJ1-5	CASSLGTGGSGQPQHF	TGTGCCAGCAGCTTAGGGACAGGGGGCAGCGGGCAGCCCCAGCATTTT